This paragraph covers one T cell receptor beta chain sequence. This specimen comes from a study of blood T cell repertoires in COVID-19. Study-level information: The origin of the acute and convalescent COVID-19 samples was the United States, Italy and Spain.

Authors' analysis steps: Nucleated cell counts were estimated from reference gene primer amplification. The repertoire was sequenced with immunoSEQ multiplex PCR; TCRdb's copy has only in-frame clones and lacks some. Clone size and V and J calls were adopted from that table, with D and trimming inferred from the DNA. This sample has 150,000 or so clones, with about four fifths found just once. V dropped 7 bases and J dropped 5 bases, with 20 bases sitting between them. CDR3 length: 15 amino acids. Germline V lookup: CDR1 LNHDA, CDR2 SQIVND (reference sequence). The source of this sequence is a woman between 55 and 75 years old with acute or convalescent COVID-19. J is TRBJ1-1 and V is TRBV19, with a possible D match to TRBD1 (5 bases). Sequencing was done on a sample of peripheral blood. The CDR3 nucleotides are TGTGCCAGTACCTATGGTGCGGGGCGGGGGACTGAAGCTTTCTTT. It yields the protein CASTYGAGRGTEAFF.